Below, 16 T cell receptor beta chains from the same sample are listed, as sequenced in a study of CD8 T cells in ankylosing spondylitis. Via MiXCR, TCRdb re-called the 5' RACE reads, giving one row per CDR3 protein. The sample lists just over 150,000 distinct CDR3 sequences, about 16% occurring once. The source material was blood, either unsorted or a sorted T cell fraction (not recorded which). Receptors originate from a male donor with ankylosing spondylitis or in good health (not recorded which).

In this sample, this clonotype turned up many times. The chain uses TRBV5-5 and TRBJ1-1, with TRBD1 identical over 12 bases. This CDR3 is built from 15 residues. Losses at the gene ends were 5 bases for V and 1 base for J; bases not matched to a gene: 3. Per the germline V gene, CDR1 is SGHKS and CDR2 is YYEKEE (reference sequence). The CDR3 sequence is CASSGTGGANTEAFF. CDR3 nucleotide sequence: TGTGCCAGCAGTGGGACAGGGGGCGCGAACACTGAAGCTTTCTTT.

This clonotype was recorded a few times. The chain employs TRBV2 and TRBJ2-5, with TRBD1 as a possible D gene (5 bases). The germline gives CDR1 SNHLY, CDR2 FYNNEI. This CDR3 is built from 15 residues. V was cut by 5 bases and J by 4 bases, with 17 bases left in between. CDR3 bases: TGTGCCAGCAGTAACCAGGGTTTCGTTGCAGAGACCCAGTACTTC. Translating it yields CASSNQGFVAETQYF.

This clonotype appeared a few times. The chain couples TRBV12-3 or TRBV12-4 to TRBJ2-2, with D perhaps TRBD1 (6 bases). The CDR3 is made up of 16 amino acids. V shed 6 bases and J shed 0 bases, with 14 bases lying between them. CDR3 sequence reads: CASSHTRTANTGELFF. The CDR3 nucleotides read TGTGCCAGCAGCCACACCCGGACAGCGAACACCGGGGAGCTGTTTTTT.

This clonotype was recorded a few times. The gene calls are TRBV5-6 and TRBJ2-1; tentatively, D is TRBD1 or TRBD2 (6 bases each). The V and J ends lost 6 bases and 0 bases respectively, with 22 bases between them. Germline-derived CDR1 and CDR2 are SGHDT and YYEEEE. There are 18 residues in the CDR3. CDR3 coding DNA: TGTGCCAGCATCCATACAGGGACTGCAAAGGACTCCTACAATGAGCAGTTCTTC. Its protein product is CASIHTGTAKDSYNEQFF.

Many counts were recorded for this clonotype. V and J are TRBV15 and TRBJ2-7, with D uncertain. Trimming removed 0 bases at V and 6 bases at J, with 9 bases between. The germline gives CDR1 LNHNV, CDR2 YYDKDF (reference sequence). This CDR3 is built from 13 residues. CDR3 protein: CATSRELWSEQYF. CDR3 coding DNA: TGTGCCACCAGCAGAGAGCTATGGTCCGAGCAGTACTTC.

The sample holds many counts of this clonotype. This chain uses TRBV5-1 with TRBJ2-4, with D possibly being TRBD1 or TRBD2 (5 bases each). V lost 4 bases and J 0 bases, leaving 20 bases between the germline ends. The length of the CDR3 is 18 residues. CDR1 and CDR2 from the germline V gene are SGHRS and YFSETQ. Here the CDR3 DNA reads TGCGCCAGCAGCCCGGACCTGAGAGGGGCCCTAGCCAAAAACATTCAGTACTTC. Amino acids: CASSPDLRGALAKNIQYF.

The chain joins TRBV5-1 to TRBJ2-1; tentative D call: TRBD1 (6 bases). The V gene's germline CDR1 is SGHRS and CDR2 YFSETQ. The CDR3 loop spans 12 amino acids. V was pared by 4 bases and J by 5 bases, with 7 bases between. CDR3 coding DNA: TGCGCCAGCAGCCGGACAGACAATGAGCAGTTCTTC. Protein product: CASSRTDNEQFF.

The CDR3 loop reads CASSVGPDQPQHF. DNA for the CDR3: TGTGCCAGCAGCGTAGGACCGGATCAGCCCCAGCATTTT. The chain uses TRBV9 and TRBJ1-5; D not resolved. Germline values: CDR1 SGDLS, CDR2 YYNGEE. The CDR3 totals 13 residues. With 0 bases removed from V and 5 bases from J, the gap between germline ends came to 6 bases.

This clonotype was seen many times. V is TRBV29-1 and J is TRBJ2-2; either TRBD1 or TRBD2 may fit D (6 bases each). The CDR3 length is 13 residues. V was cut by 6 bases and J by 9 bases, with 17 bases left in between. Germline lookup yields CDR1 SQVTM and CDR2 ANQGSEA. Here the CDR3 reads CSVGPVGGRELFF. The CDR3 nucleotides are TGCAGCGTCGGACCGGTGGGGGGCCGGGAGCTGTTTTTT.

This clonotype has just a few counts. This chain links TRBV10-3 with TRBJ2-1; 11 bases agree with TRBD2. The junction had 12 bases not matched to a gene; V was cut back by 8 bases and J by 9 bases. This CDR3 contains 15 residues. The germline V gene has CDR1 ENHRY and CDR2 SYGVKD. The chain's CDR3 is CAIASGTSGRLEQFF. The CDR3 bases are TGTGCCATCGCCTCCGGGACTAGCGGACGCCTTGAGCAGTTCTTC.

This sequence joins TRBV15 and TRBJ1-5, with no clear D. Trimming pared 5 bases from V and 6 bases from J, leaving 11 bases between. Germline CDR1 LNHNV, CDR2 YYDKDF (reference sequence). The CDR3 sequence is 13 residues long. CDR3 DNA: TGTGCCACCAGCGAGAACGAGCTTCAGCCCCAGCATTTT. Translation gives CATSENELQPQHF.

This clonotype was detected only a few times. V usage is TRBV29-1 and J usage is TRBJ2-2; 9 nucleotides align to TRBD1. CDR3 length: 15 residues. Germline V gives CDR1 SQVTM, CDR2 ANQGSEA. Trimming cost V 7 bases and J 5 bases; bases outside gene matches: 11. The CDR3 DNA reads TGCAGCGGGGGTTCTGGGACAGGGATAACCGGGGAGCTGTTTTTT. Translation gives CSGGSGTGITGELFF.

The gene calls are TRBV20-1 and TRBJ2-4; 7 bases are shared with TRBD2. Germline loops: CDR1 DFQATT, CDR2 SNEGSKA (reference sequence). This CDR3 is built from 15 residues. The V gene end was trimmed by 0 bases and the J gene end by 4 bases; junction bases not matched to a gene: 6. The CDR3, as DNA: TGCAGTGCTAGAGATGGGCGGGAGACAAAAAACATTCAGTACTTC. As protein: CSARDGRETKNIQYF.

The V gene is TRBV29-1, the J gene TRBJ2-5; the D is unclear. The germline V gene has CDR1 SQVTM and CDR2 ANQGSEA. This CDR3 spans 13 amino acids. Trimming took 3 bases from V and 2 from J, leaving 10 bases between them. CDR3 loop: CSVDGWAQETQYF. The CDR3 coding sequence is TGCAGCGTTGACGGGTGGGCACAAGAGACCCAGTACTTC.

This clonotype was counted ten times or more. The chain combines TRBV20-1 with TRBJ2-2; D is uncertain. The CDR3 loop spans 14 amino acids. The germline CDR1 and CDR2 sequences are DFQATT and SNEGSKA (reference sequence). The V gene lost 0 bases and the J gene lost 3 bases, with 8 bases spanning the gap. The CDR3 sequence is CSARDGSYTGELFF. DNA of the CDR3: TGCAGTGCTAGAGACGGGTCGTACACCGGGGAGCTGTTTTTT.

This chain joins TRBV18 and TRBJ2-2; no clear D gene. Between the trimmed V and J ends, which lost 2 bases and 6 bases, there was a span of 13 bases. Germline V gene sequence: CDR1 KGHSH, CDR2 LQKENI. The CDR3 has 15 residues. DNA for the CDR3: TGTGCCAGCTCACCAGCGACTCGGAGTCCCGGGGAGCTGTTTTTT. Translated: CASSPATRSPGELFF.